This T cell receptor beta chain derives from a study of CD4+ T cells in melanoma. Study results and caveats: CD8+ T cell, macrophage and B cell function reportedly correlated with neoantigen-specific CD4+ T cells. Reportedly, melanoma neoantigen-specific CD4+ T cells showed varied differentiation states.

Regarding this clone: What it binds is unknown.

Data came from immunoSEQ multiplex PCR; TCRdb stores just in-frame clones and leaves some out. The table includes over 100,000 clones, roughly 90% detected once. The CDR3 has 15 residues. V gave up 3 bases and J gave up 4 bases, with 16 bases separating them. Germline V gives CDR1 MDHEN, CDR2 SYDVKM. The receptor was isolated from a human donor with melanoma. Sequencing was done on a sample of peripheral blood. V is TRBV28 and J is TRBJ2-7; perhaps TRBD2 as D (7 bases). The CDR3 coding sequence is TGTGCCAGCAGTTTTGAGGGAGGGGGGGTTTACGAGCAGTACTTC. Protein product: CASSFEGGGVYEQYF.